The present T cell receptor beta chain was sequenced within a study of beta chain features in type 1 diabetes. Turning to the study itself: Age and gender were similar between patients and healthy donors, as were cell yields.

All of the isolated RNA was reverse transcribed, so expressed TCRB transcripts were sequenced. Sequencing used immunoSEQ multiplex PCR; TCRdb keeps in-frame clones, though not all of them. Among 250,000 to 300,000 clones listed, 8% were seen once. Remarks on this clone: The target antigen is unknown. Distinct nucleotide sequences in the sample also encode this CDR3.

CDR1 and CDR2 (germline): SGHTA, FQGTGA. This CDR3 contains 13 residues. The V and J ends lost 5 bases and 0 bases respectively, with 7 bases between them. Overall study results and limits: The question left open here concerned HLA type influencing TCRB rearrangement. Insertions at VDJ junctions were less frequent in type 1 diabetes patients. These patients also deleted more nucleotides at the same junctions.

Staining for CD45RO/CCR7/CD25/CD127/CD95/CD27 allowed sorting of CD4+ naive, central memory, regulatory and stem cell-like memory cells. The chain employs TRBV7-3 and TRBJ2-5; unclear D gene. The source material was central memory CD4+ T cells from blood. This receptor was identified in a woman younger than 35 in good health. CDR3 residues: CASSPSYQETQYF. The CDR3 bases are TGTGCCAGCAGCCCAAGCTACCAAGAGACCCAGTACTTC. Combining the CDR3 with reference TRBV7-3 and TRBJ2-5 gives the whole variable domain GAGVSQTPSNKVTEKGKYVELRCDPISGHTALYWYRQSLGQGPEFLIYFQGTGAADDSGLPNDRFFAVRPEGSVSTLKIQRTERGDSAVYLCASSPSYQETQYFGPGTRLLVL.